This TCR beta chain was identified in a study of blood T cell repertoires in COVID-19. Study at large: Some COVID-19 samples were acute and others convalescent; all came from the United States, Italy and Spain.

Germline CDR1 is MGHDK and CDR2 is SYGVNS. Between the trimmed V and J ends, which lost 2 bases and 4 bases, there was a span of 9 bases. CDR3 length equals 15 residues. Authors' analysis steps: From reference gene primer amplification, estimates of nucleated cell counts were derived. Method: immunoSEQ multiplex PCR; TCRdb's copy keeps in-frame clones and lacks some. V, J and clone size are taken as reported in that table, and D and trimming were inferred from the DNA itself. In the table there are around 170,000 clones, approximately 80% of which are singletons. This clone is a singleton in its sample.

This sequence originates from a woman aged 60-75 years with acute or convalescent COVID-19. This chain joins TRBV25-1 and TRBJ1-6, with D perhaps matching TRBD1 (5 bases). The source material was peripheral blood. The CDR3: CASSEGQGYNSPLHF. As DNA, the CDR3 is TGTGCCAGCAGTGAAGGCCAGGGATATAATTCACCCCTCCACTTT.